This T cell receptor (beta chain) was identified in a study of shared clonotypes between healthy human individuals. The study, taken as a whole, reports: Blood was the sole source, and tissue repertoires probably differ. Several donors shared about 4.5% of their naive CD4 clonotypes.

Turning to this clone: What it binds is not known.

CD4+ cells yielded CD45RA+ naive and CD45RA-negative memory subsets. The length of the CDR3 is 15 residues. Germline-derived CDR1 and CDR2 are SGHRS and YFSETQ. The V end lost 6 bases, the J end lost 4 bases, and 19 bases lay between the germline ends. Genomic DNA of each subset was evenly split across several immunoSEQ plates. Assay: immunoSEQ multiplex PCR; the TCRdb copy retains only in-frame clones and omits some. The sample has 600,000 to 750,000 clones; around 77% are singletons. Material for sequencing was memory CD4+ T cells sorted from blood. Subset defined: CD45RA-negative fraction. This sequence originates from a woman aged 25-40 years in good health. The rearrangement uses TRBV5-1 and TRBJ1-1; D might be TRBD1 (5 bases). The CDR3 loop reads CASTQGLEFSTEAFF. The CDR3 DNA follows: TGCGCCAGCACTCAGGGTCTTGAATTTTCCACTGAAGCTTTCTTT.